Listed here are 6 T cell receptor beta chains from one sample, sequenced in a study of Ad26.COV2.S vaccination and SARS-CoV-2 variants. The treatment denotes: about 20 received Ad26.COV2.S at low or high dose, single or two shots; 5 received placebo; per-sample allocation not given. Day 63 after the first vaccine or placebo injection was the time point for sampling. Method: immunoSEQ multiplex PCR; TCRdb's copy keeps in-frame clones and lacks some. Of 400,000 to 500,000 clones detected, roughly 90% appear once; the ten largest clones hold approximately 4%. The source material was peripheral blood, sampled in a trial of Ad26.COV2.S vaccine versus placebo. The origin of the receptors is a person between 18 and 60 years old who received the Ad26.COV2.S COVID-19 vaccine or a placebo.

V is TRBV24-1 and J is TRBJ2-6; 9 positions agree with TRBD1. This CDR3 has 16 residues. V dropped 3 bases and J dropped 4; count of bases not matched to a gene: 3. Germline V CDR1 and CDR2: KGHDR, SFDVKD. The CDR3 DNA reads TGTGCCACCAGTGATCAGGGGACAGGGGGGGCCAACGTCCTGACTTTC. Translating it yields CATSDQGTGGANVLTF.

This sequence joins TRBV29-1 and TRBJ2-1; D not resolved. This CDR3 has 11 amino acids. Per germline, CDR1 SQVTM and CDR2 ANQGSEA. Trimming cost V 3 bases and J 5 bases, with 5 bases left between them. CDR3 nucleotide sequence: TGCAGCGTTGAGGGGAACAATGAGCAGTTCTTC. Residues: CSVEGNNEQFF.

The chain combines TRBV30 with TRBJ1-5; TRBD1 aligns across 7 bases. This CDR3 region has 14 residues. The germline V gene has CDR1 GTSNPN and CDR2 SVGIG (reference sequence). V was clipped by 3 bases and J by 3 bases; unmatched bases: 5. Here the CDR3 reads CAWRRGQNNQPQHF. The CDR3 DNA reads TGTGCCTGGAGGAGGGGACAGAACAATCAGCCCCAGCATTTT. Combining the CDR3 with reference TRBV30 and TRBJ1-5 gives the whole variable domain SQTIHQWPATLVQPVGSPLSLECTVEGTSNPNLYWYRQAAGRGLQLLFYSVGIGQISSEVPQNLSASRPQDRQFILSSKKLLLSDSGFYLCAWRRGQNNQPQHFGDGTRLSIL.

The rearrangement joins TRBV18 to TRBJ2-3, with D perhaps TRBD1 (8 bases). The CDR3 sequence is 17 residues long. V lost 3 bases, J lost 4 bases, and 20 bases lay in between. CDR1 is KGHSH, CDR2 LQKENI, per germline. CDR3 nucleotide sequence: TGTGCCAGCTCACCCCTTGGACAGGGAGGGCTTCCAGATACGCAGTATTTT. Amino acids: CASSPLGQGGLPDTQYF. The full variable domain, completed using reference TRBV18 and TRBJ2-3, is NAGVMQNPRHLVRRRGQEARLRCSPMKGHSHVYWYRQLPEEGLKFMVYLQKENIIDESGMPKERFSAEFPKEGPSILRIQQVVRGDSAAYFCASSPLGQGGLPDTQYFGPGTRLTVL.

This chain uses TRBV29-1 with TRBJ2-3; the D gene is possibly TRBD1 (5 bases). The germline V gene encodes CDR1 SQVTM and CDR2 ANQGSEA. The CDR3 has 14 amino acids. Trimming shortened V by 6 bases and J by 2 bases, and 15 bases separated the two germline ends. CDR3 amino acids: CSVGPGSPTDTQYF. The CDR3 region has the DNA TGCAGCGTGGGGCCGGGCAGCCCCACAGATACGCAGTATTTT.

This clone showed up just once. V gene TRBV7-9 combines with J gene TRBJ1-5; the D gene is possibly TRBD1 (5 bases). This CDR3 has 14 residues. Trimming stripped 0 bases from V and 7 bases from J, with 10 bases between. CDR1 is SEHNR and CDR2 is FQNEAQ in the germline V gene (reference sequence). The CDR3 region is CASSLAQGHQPQHF. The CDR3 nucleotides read TGTGCCAGCAGCTTAGCGCAGGGTCACCAGCCCCAGCATTTT.